This paragraph reports one TCR beta chain. Only in-frame clones appear in the TCRdb table, and some are missing; sequencing was by immunoSEQ multiplex PCR. The sample holds about 76,000 clones, approximately 83% seen once. V was trimmed by 1 base and J by 3 bases, leaving 12 bases between them. The CDR3 runs to 15 residues. Looked up from germline, CDR1 is MGHDK and CDR2 is SYGVNS. This sample is part of a study of OX40 agonist ivuxolimab in advanced cancers. Study overall: Patients were treated with ivuxolimab, an agonistic anti-OX40 (CD134) antibody.

Blood samples were obtained at baseline, cycle 4 day 1, and cycle 7 day 1. The TCR originated in an adult with an advanced solid tumor such as melanoma, head and neck, liver or kidney cancer. Sequencing used CD4+ or CD8+ T cells sorted from blood, obtained in a trial of the OX40 agonist ivuxolimab. The chain recombines TRBV25-1 with TRBJ1-2; D is unclear. The DNA for the CDR3 is TGTGCCAGCAGTGAATCGATAGGGAGGGACTATGGCTACACCTTC. The encoded protein is CASSESIGRDYGYTF.